These 29 T cell receptor beta chains were all obtained from the same sample, sequenced in a study of chronic HIV infection and antiretroviral therapy. TCRdb used MiXCR to reprocess the 5' RACE reads, holding one entry per CDR3 protein. In the table there are about 38,000 distinct CDR3 sequences, about 8.1% of which are singletons. Sequenced: peripheral blood. These receptors originate from an adult who had HIV and had not received antiretroviral therapy, or was an uninfected healthy control (not recorded which).

This chain links TRBV7-2 with TRBJ2-5, with TRBD1 identical over 10 bases. With V trimmed by 3 bases and J by 2 bases, 6 bases remained unmatched. Looked up from germline, CDR1 is SGHTA and CDR2 is FQGNSA. CDR3 length: 16 amino acids. CDR3 nucleotide sequence: TGTGCCAGCAGCTTTAGAAAGGGACAGGGGCAAGAGACCCAGTACTTC. Residues: CASSFRKGQGQETQYF.

This clonotype is medium-sized. V usage is TRBV28 and J usage is TRBJ2-2; D call uncertain. Germline V lookup: CDR1 MDHEN, CDR2 SYDVKM. V lost 5 bases to trimming and J lost 0 bases, with 7 bases between them. The CDR3 extends over 14 amino acids. The CDR3 reads CASSQGSNTGELFF. The CDR3 DNA follows: TGTGCCAGCAGTCAAGGATCGAACACCGGGGAGCTGTTTTTT.

This clonotype was seen repeatedly, ten times or more. The chain couples TRBV28 to TRBJ1-5, with D possibly being TRBD1 (5 bases). Germline assignment: CDR1 MDHEN and CDR2 SYDVKM. This CDR3 is 14 amino acids long. Trimming took off 5 bases at V and 11 bases at J, with 19 bases between the two ends. The chain's CDR3 is CASSGFTGTGAQHF. CDR3 DNA sequence: TGTGCCAGCAGTGGGTTTACCGGGACCGGGGCCCAGCATTTT.

This clonotype was recorded once. The chain joins TRBV7-2 to TRBJ2-5; D might be TRBD1 or TRBD2, each matching 5 bases. The CDR3 totals 14 residues. Per the germline V gene, CDR1 is SGHTA and CDR2 is FQGNSA. V dropped 6 bases and J dropped 8 bases, with 19 bases sitting between them. CDR3 nucleotides: TGTGCCAGCAGTTTCCCCAGGGAGCTCGGAACCCAGTACTTC. Translation gives CASSFPRELGTQYF.

This clonotype occurred many times. CDR3 sequence reads: CASSQRGSYNEQFF. CDR3 coding DNA: TGTGCCAGCAGCCAACGGGGCTCCTACAATGAGCAGTTCTTC. The J gene is TRBJ2-1, the V gene TRBV3-1; a possible D gene is TRBD2 (5 bases). The germline V gene encodes CDR1 LGHDT and CDR2 YNNKEL (reference sequence). The CDR3 spans 14 residues. V lost 2 bases to trimming and J lost 0 bases, with 5 bases between them.

The rearrangement uses TRBV4-2 and TRBJ2-7; D perhaps matches TRBD1 (6 bases). CDR1 LGHNA and CDR2 YNFKEQ come from the germline V gene. V gave up 1 base and J gave up 0 bases, with 13 bases separating them. The length of the CDR3 is 16 residues. For the CDR3, the DNA is TGTGCCAGCAGCCAAGTAGCCAGGGGTAACTCCTACGAGCAGTACTTC. It specifies CASSQVARGNSYEQYF.

This clonotype was observed many times. The chain is built from TRBV5-1 and TRBJ1-2, with TRBD1 identical over 7 bases. V lost 4 bases and J lost 4; bases outside the gene matches: 7. The CDR3 extends over 14 amino acids. Germline loops: CDR1 SGHRS, CDR2 YFSETQ. CDR3: CASSNNRGGYGYTF. CDR3 coding DNA: TGCGCCAGCAGCAACAACAGGGGCGGCTATGGCTACACCTTC.

The V gene is TRBV28, the J gene TRBJ1-5; D remains ambiguous. CDR3 length equals 11 residues. Germline V gene data show CDR1 as MDHEN and CDR2 as SYDVKM. Trimming left V 3 bases short and J 11 bases short, with 8 bases between. CDR3 DNA: TGTGCCAGCAGTTTCAAAGGGTCCCAGCATTTT. Encoded protein: CASSFKGSQHF.

This clonotype occurred many times. The chain is built from TRBV7-9 and TRBJ2-7; 8 positions match TRBD1. The CDR3 is made up of 14 amino acids. The junction had 5 bases not matched to a gene; V was cut back by 1 base and J by 6 bases. Germline V gene sequence: CDR1 SEHNR, CDR2 FQNEAQ (reference sequence). CDR3 sequence reads: CASSLGTGSIEQYF. In DNA form, the CDR3 reads TGTGCCAGCAGCTTAGGGACAGGGAGTATCGAGCAGTACTTC.

This clonotype was detected only a few times. V gene TRBV20-1 combines with J gene TRBJ1-2; D might be TRBD1 (5 bases). The V end was cut by 3 bases, the J end by 5 bases, with 13 bases between. This CDR3 is built from 13 residues. Looked up from germline, CDR1 is DFQATT and CDR2 is SNEGSKA (reference sequence). The DNA of the CDR3 is TGCAGTGCTAGTTCCCCAGGGAGTTATGGCTACACCTTC. It codes for CSASSPGSYGYTF.

The rearrangement links TRBV28 to TRBJ1-1; TRBD1 aligns across 7 bases. The CDR3 runs to 17 residues. The junction had 9 bases not matched to a gene; V was cut back by 1 base and J by 1 base. The germline CDR1 and CDR2 sequences are MDHEN and SYDVKM. The CDR3 loop is CASSLSAGQVANTEAFF. CDR3 nucleotide sequence: TGTGCCAGCAGTTTATCCGCCGGACAGGTCGCGAACACTGAAGCTTTCTTT.

This clonotype has ten or more counts. This chain connects TRBV9 to TRBJ1-6, with D uncertain. V lost 0 bases and J lost 7, with 5 bases in between. The V gene's germline CDR1 is SGDLS and CDR2 YYNGEE. The CDR3 covers 13 residues. CDR3 sequence (DNA): TGTGCCAGCAGCGTAGATGAGAATTCACCCCTCCACTTT. Translation gives CASSVDENSPLHF.

This clonotype has at least ten counts. At one end, the junction sequence differs from germline, possibly due to a read error. The chain is built from TRBV2 and TRBJ2-6, with D possibly matching TRBD1 (5 bases). The CDR3 runs to 15 residues. The germline V gene has CDR1 SNHLY and CDR2 FYNNEI. This CDR3 reads CASSEDSSGANVLTF. The DNA of the CDR3 is TGTGCCAGCAGCGAAGACAGCTCTGGGGCCAACGTCCTGACTTTC.

The genes are TRBV28 and TRBJ2-3; TRBD1 agrees at 7 bases. CDR1 MDHEN and CDR2 SYDVKM come from the germline V gene. This CDR3 spans 14 amino acids. Trimming took 6 bases from V and 4 from J; bases not matched to a gene: 7. CDR3 amino acids: CASRSTGAADTQYF. The CDR3 nucleotides read TGTGCCAGCAGAAGCACAGGGGCGGCAGATACGCAGTATTTT.

Many counts were recorded for this clonotype. The V and J genes are TRBV29-1 and TRBJ1-1, with D maybe TRBD1 (6 bases). V gave up 4 bases and J gave up 2 bases, with 11 bases separating them. The CDR3 runs to 13 residues. The germline CDR1 and CDR2 sequences are SQVTM and ANQGSEA. The CDR3 loop reads CSVVTGTNTEAFF. The CDR3 DNA reads TGCAGCGTTGTCACAGGGACCAACACTGAAGCTTTCTTT.

This clonotype was found many times. The rearrangement links TRBV4-1 to TRBJ2-3; D might be TRBD2 (5 bases). The CDR3 sequence is 14 residues long. Trimming stripped 2 bases from V and 3 bases from J, with 9 bases between. In germline, CDR1 is MGHRA, CDR2 YSYEKL. For the CDR3, the DNA is TGCGCCAGCAGCCAACCTCGGACTACAGATACGCAGTATTTT. This encodes CASSQPRTTDTQYF.

This clonotype showed up just a few times. This chain joins TRBV2 and TRBJ2-1, with D unclear. V lost 5 bases, J lost 8 bases, and 7 bases lay in between. In germline, CDR1 is SNHLY, CDR2 FYNNEI. CDR3 size: 11 residues. CDR3 in amino acids: CASSTRYEQFF. In nucleotides, the CDR3 is TGTGCCAGCAGTACGAGATATGAGCAGTTCTTC.

As to this clonotype: The junction shows a germline mismatch at one end, possibly a read error. For the CDR3, the DNA is TGTGCCGGCAGTCCTAGGTATCCGGGACAGGGGTCAGATACGCAGTATTTT. Protein sequence: CAGSPRYPGQGSDTQYF. The gene calls are TRBV28 and TRBJ2-3; TRBD1 matches 10 bases. The CDR3 has 17 residues. Germline lookup yields CDR1 MDHEN and CDR2 SYDVKM.

Details on this clonotype: It may be a read error: a sequence one base away is much more abundant. CDR3 coding DNA: TGTGCCAGCAGCCCCCGGGACTCCCCGGGCGGCGGGGAGCTGTATTTT. This gives the protein CASSPRDSPGGGELYF. The chain links TRBV7-2 to TRBJ2-2; D possibly corresponds to TRBD2 (6 bases). The CDR3 is 16 amino acids. CDR1 and CDR2 (germline): SGHTA, FQGNSA.

This clonotype was counted at least ten times. The chain has TRBV20-1 and TRBJ2-3, with 8 nucleotides matching TRBD2. The CDR3 has 14 amino acids. Germline-derived CDR1 and CDR2 are DFQATT and SNEGSKA (reference sequence). V lost 6 bases to trimming and J lost 0 bases; unmatched junction nucleotides: 5. CDR3 in DNA: TGCAGTGCGGAACCTAGCGGGAGCACAGATACGCAGTATTTT. Encoded protein: CSAEPSGSTDTQYF.

As to this clonotype: This may be a read error: a much more frequent sequence differs by one nucleotide. The chain recombines TRBV18 with TRBJ1-1, with no clear D. The CDR3 covers 15 residues. Germline CDR1 and CDR2: KGHSH and LQKENI. CDR3 in amino acids: CASSPSRRVDTETFF. Written as DNA, the CDR3 is TGTGCCAGCTCACCAAGTCGACGGGTTGACACTGAAACTTTCTTT. Based on the CDR3 plus reference TRBV18 and TRBJ1-1, the full variable domain is NAGVMQNPRHLVRRRGQEARLRCSPMKGHSHVYWYRQLPEEGLKFMVYLQKENIIDESGMPKERFSAEFPKEGPSILRIQQVVRGDSAAYFCASSPSRRVDTETFFGQGTRLTVV.

This clonotype has a count of ten or more. CDR3 coding DNA: TGTGCCAGCAGCCCACCGGGGACAGGGTTCCTGACCTACGAGCAGTACTTC. Residues: CASSPPGTGFLTYEQYF. The rearrangement uses TRBV11-2 and TRBJ2-7, with 9 bases aligning to TRBD1. There are 17 residues in the CDR3. Germline CDR1 and CDR2: SGHAT and FQNNGV. V trimming: 5 bases; J trimming: 2 bases; junction bases outside the gene matches: 13.

The rearrangement uses TRBV28 and TRBJ2-1; D possibly corresponds to TRBD1 (6 bases). CDR1 is MDHEN and CDR2 is SYDVKM in the germline V gene. V was cut by 6 bases and J by 0 bases, with 12 bases left in between. This CDR3 has 15 amino acids. Here the CDR3 DNA reads TGTGCCAGCAGAGATAGACAGGTCTCCTACAATGAGCAGTTCTTC. Protein sequence: CASRDRQVSYNEQFF. Filled out from reference TRBV28 and TRBJ2-1, the complete variable domain reads DVKVTQSSRYLVKRTGEKVFLECVQDMDHENMFWYRQDPGLGLRLIYFSYDVKMKEKGDIPEGYSVSREKKERFSLILESASTNQTSMYLCASRDRQVSYNEQFFGPGTRLTVL.

This clonotype appeared many times. The V call is TRBV29-1, the J call TRBJ2-5; 8 bases match TRBD2. The trim removed 7 bases at V and 5 bases at J, leaving 6 bases unmatched. The CDR3 sequence is 12 residues long. CDR1 and CDR2 from the germline V gene are SQVTM and ANQGSEA. In nucleotides, the CDR3 is TGCAGCGCCGCGACTAGCGAGGAGACCCAGTACTTC. Protein product: CSAATSEETQYF.

The chain links TRBV5-1 to TRBJ2-5; possibly TRBD1 or TRBD2 for D (5 bases each). Germline CDR1 SGHRS, CDR2 YFSETQ. Trimming took off 6 bases at V and 5 bases at J, with 14 bases between the two ends. CDR3 length equals 13 residues. The CDR3 bases are TGCGCCAGCACTTATGGGACGACTGAGACCCAGTACTTC. This translates into CASTYGTTETQYF.

The table lists this clonotype with many counts. V and J are TRBV6-5 and TRBJ2-6, with 8 bases aligning to TRBD1. The length of the CDR3 is 17 residues. Germline CDR1 and CDR2: MNHEY and SVGAGI. V shed 10 bases and J 0 bases; nucleotides not matched to a gene: 11. The CDR3 DNA follows: TGTGCCACCGCCCCGGGACAGGTGATCTCTGGGGCCAACGTCCTGACTTTC. It yields the protein CATAPGQVISGANVLTF.

In its sample, this clonotype was seen a few times. The V and J genes are TRBV20-1 and TRBJ2-3; 11 bases agree with TRBD2. Germline CDR1 DFQATT, CDR2 SNEGSKA (reference sequence). The CDR3 spans 15 residues. The V and J ends lost 5 bases and 6 bases, in that order; junction bases with no gene match: 10. The CDR3 region has the DNA TGCAGTGCTTTAAAGGGACTAGCGGACGAGGATACGCAGTATTTT. Protein: CSALKGLADEDTQYF.

The sample holds many counts of this clonotype. The genes are TRBV18 and TRBJ2-1, with a tentative D call TRBD2 (6 bases). CDR1 is KGHSH and CDR2 is LQKENI in the germline V gene. The CDR3 has 15 residues. Trimming removed 3 bases from V and 3 bases from J, with 12 bases in between. The CDR3 region has the DNA TGTGCCAGCTCACCTCGGAGCGGGCACTACAATGAGCAGTTCTTC. Its protein is CASSPRSGHYNEQFF. Combining the CDR3 with reference TRBV18 and TRBJ2-1 gives the whole variable domain NAGVMQNPRHLVRRRGQEARLRCSPMKGHSHVYWYRQLPEEGLKFMVYLQKENIIDESGMPKERFSAEFPKEGPSILRIQQVVRGDSAAYFCASSPRSGHYNEQFFGPGTRLTVL.

This chain's CDR3 is CSVNTDETQYF. For the CDR3, the DNA is TGCAGCGTTAACACCGACGAGACCCAGTACTTC. The chain carries TRBV29-1 and TRBJ2-5; D uncertain. Germline CDR1 SQVTM, CDR2 ANQGSEA. The CDR3 has 11 amino acids. V was trimmed by 5 bases and J by 5 bases, leaving 9 bases between them.